This T cell receptor (beta chain) was captured in a study of cytomegalovirus exposure and HLA in healthy donors. Findings of the study overall: The study flagged some 170 TCR beta chains as cytomegalovirus-associated. Fewer N-insertions (relative to the roughly 700-donor mean) were reportedly seen in an Asian-associated ancestry cluster in a later analysis. Of the V segments, some could not be distinguished, including TRBV6-2 and TRBV6-3, and were excluded.

With regard to this clone: What it binds is unknown.

CDR3 length: 14 amino acids. The germline gives CDR1 MDHEN, CDR2 SYDVKM. J lost 11 bases, V lost 9 bases, and 12 bases had no gene match. The PCR had 60 Vbeta and 13 Jbeta primers. Repertoires were generated with immunoSEQ multiplex PCR, while TCRdb's copy carries only in-frame clones and drops some. The table records roughly 160,000 clones, about 75% of them present only once. The material sequenced was PBMCs. The clonotype originates from a woman aged 40 to 50 in good health and CMV-seropositive. The rearrangement joins TRBV28 to TRBJ1-4, with 10 bases identical to TRBD1. CDR3 DNA: TGTGCCAGTGCCATCAGGGACAGGGGTACCAAACTGTTTTTT. Protein sequence: CASAIRDRGTKLFF.